One sample yielded the 26 T cell receptor beta chains listed below, sequenced in a study of beta chain features in type 1 diabetes. Expressed TCRB transcripts got sequenced, as all isolated RNA was reverse transcribed. This table comes from immunoSEQ multiplex PCR, and its TCRdb copy is limited to in-frame clones, with some not included. The sample lists roughly 370,000 clones; about 15% were seen once. Material for sequencing was naive CD4+ T cells from blood. The receptors here all came from a man aged 25-45 years in good health.

The table lists this clone with a few counts. The CDR3 nucleotides are TGCGCCAGCAGCCAGTTTACCGGAGGTGCAAATTTAGGGTCACCCCTCCACTTT. The encoded protein is CASSQFTGGANLGSPLHF. The chain links TRBV4-1 to TRBJ1-6; D call uncertain. CDR1 is MGHRA, CDR2 YSYEKL, per germline. The CDR3 contains 18 residues. V was pared by 3 bases and J by 10 bases, with 25 bases between.

This chain links TRBV30 with TRBJ1-3; TRBD1 is a possible D gene (5 bases). V was clipped by 1 base and J by 4 bases, with 17 bases between them. This CDR3 has 16 amino acids. Germline V gene lookup returns CDR1 GTSNPN and CDR2 SVGIG (reference sequence). The chain's CDR3 is CAWSASGTSGGNTIYF. The CDR3, as DNA: TGTGCCTGGAGTGCCTCCGGGACCTCGGGAGGAAACACCATATATTTT.

The chain combines TRBV19 with TRBJ2-1; 8 nucleotides align to TRBD1. Germline V lookup: CDR1 LNHDA, CDR2 SQIVND (reference sequence). The CDR3 runs to 15 residues. V dropped 7 bases and J dropped 0; count of bases not matched to a gene: 5. The CDR3 DNA reads as TGTGCCAGTAACCCCGACAGGGGCTCCTACAATGAGCAGTTCTTC. Amino acids: CASNPDRGSYNEQFF.

The CDR3 nucleotides are TGTGCCAGCAGCCAACTACAGGGGGCTTACACTGAAGCTTTCTTT. It codes for CASSQLQGAYTEAFF. This chain uses TRBV14 with TRBJ1-1, with 9 bases fitting TRBD1. The junction had 4 bases not matched to a gene; V was cut back by 2 bases and J by 3 bases. There are 15 residues in the CDR3. Germline CDR1 reads SGHDN; CDR2 reads FVKESK.

This clone was seen at least ten times. This chain uses TRBV14 with TRBJ2-2, with D hard to call. Deletions cut 4 bases from V and 7 bases from J, with 7 bases between. CDR3 length: 12 residues. Germline CDR1 and CDR2: SGHDN and FVKESK. The CDR3 DNA sequence: TGTGCCAGCAGCCGTCCCTTCGGGGAGCTGTTTTTT. Its translation: CASSRPFGELFF.

This clone appeared a few times. The V gene is TRBV9, the J gene TRBJ2-1; the match to TRBD2 covers 9 bases. With V trimmed by 0 bases and J by 2 bases, 3 bases remained unmatched. The CDR3 length is 16 residues. Germline V lookup: CDR1 SGDLS, CDR2 YYNGEE. The CDR3 DNA reads as TGTGCCAGCAGCGTAGGTCTAGCGGGGACCTACAATGAGCAGTTCTTC. The encoded protein is CASSVGLAGTYNEQFF. Variable domain in full (rest from reference TRBV9 and TRBJ2-1): DSGVTQTPKHLITATGQRVTLRCSPRSGDLSVYWYQQSLDQGLQFLIQYYNGEERAKGNILERFSAQQFPDLHSELNLSSLELGDSALYFCASSVGLAGTYNEQFFGPGTRLTVL.

This clone was seen more than once but under ten times. The rearrangement links TRBV7-9 to TRBJ2-7; 14 bases match TRBD2. The J segment lost 9 bases and the V segment lost 5 bases, leaving 6 bases of the junction unmatched. CDR1 and CDR2 (germline): SEHNR, FQNEAQ (reference sequence). The CDR3 has 14 amino acids. CDR3 DNA: TGTGCCAGCAGCCAGGGACTAGCGGGGGAAATGCAGTACTTC. Translation: CASSQGLAGEMQYF.

This clone came up a few times. The chain has TRBV6-1 and TRBJ2-7; TRBD1 aligns across 10 bases. The CDR3 length is 16 residues. Germline V gene sequence: CDR1 MNHNS, CDR2 SASEGT. V was clipped by 2 bases and J by 2 bases; unmatched bases: 6. The CDR3 region is CASSERTGGLTYEQYF. The CDR3 region has the DNA TGTGCCAGCAGTGAAAGGACAGGGGGTCTTACCTACGAGCAGTACTTC.

The chain employs TRBV20-1 and TRBJ2-3; D might be TRBD1 or TRBD2, each matching 5 bases. Germline V lookup: CDR1 DFQATT, CDR2 SNEGSKA (reference sequence). Trimming stripped 7 bases from V and 4 bases from J, with 9 bases between. The CDR3 loop spans 11 amino acids. CDR3 amino acids: CSVEGPDTQYF. The CDR3 nucleotides read TGCAGTGTCGAGGGACCAGATACGCAGTATTTT.

The chain joins TRBV23-1 to TRBJ2-7, with 7 bases identical to TRBD1. TRBV23-1 is sorted into the ORF group, with uncertain function. This CDR3 spans 14 amino acids. The trim removed 8 bases at V and 2 bases at J, leaving 9 bases unmatched. The DNA of the CDR3 is TGCGCCAGCCGCTCCGGGACAGTCACCTACGAGCAGTACGTC. Amino acid sequence: CASRSGTVTYEQYV.

This clone has only a few counts. This chain joins TRBV6-1 and TRBJ1-5, with 10 nucleotides matching TRBD1. The CDR3 has 16 residues. Germline CDR1 is MNHNS and CDR2 is SASEGT. Germline trimming cut 4 bases from V and 7 bases from J; bases unmatched to any gene: 10. The CDR3 sequence: CASSAVRDRGRQPQHF. CDR3 nucleotides: TGTGCCAGCAGTGCAGTCCGGGACAGGGGCAGACAGCCCCAGCATTTT.

This clone was seen a few times. V gene TRBV19 combines with J gene TRBJ1-2; D not resolved. The CDR3 sequence is 11 residues long. The germline V gene has CDR1 LNHDA and CDR2 SQIVND (reference sequence). CDR3: CVGRTNYGYTF. CDR3 DNA sequence: TGTGTGGGCAGAACTAACTATGGCTACACCTTC.

The chain joins TRBV20-1 to TRBJ1-1, with D unresolved. The V end lost 6 bases, the J end lost 10 bases, and 15 bases lay between the germline ends. This CDR3 has 11 residues. Germline CDR1 and CDR2: DFQATT and SNEGSKA (reference sequence). The CDR3 loop reads CSAPMGYRAFF. The CDR3 region has the DNA TGCAGTGCACCCATGGGTTACAGAGCTTTCTTT.

There are a few counts of this clone. The V call is TRBV30, the J call TRBJ1-2; D remains ambiguous. V shed 4 bases and J shed 1 base, with 7 bases lying between them. Germline CDR1 is GTSNPN and CDR2 is SVGIG (reference sequence). This CDR3 comprises 12 residues. CDR3 sequence reads: CAWTDFNYGYTF. The DNA for the CDR3 is TGTGCCTGGACAGATTTTAACTATGGCTACACCTTC.

This clone was seen a few times. The V gene is TRBV5-1, the J gene TRBJ2-1; D is unclear. Germline V gene lookup returns CDR1 SGHRS and CDR2 YFSETQ. The CDR3 runs to 13 residues. V was shortened by 1 base and J by 4 bases, with 6 bases between the two germline ends. The CDR3 region is CASSLTVYNEQFF. DNA for the CDR3: TGCGCCAGCAGCTTGACAGTTTACAATGAGCAGTTCTTC.

J is TRBJ1-2 and V is TRBV7-9, with 8 bases matching TRBD1. This CDR3 is built from 14 residues. V lost 2 bases, J lost 6 bases, and 5 bases stayed unmatched. Germline CDR1 reads SEHNR; CDR2 reads FQNEAQ (reference sequence). The CDR3, as DNA: TGTGCCAGCAGCTTACTGGACAGGGCTAATGGCTACACCTTC. It translates to CASSLLDRANGYTF.

Only a few counts were recorded for this clone. The CDR3 reads CASSSSPNEKLFF. The CDR3 DNA sequence: TGTGCCAGCAGCTCGTCCCCTAATGAAAAACTGTTTTTT. This chain joins TRBV5-5 and TRBJ1-4; no clear D. V was trimmed by 3 bases and J by 3 bases, leaving 6 bases between them. The CDR3 spans 13 residues. Germline V lookup: CDR1 SGHKS, CDR2 YYEKEE (reference sequence).

The V gene is TRBV7-9, the J gene TRBJ1-2; TRBD1 aligns across 8 bases. The CDR3 extends over 14 amino acids. J was trimmed by 7 bases and V by 5 bases; bases with no gene match: 9. Germline CDR1 SEHNR, CDR2 FQNEAQ (reference sequence). CDR3: CASSPTPGTGGYTF. DNA of the CDR3: TGTGCCAGCAGCCCAACCCCCGGGACAGGTGGCTACACCTTC. Looking up the rest from reference TRBV7-9 and TRBJ1-2 gives the full variable domain: DTGVSQNPRHKITKRGQNVTFRCDPISEHNRLYWYRQTLGQGPEFLTYFQNEAQLEKSRLLSDRFSAERPKGSFSTLEIQRTEQGDSAMYLCASSPTPGTGGYTFGSGTRLTVV.

Concerning this clone: The sample has other DNA sequences that encode this CDR3 too. J is TRBJ2-5 and V is TRBV18; a weak D match, TRBD2 (6 bases). Per the germline V gene, CDR1 is KGHSH and CDR2 is LQKENI. The CDR3 loop spans 14 amino acids. The V gene lost 3 bases and the J gene lost 2 bases, with 10 bases spanning the gap. CDR3 protein: CASSPLGGQETQYF. The CDR3 DNA follows: TGTGCCAGCTCACCGTTAGGAGGGCAAGAGACCCAGTACTTC.

The V call is TRBV30, the J call TRBJ2-2; D might be TRBD2 (6 bases). The CDR3 is made up of 14 amino acids. The V end was cut by 1 base, the J end by 7 bases, with 13 bases between. Germline CDR1 and CDR2: GTSNPN and SVGIG (reference sequence). CDR3 bases: TGTGCCTGGAGTGGGTTAGCGGTTAACGGGGAGCTGTTTTTT. Protein: CAWSGLAVNGELFF.

The rearrangement links TRBV5-4 to TRBJ2-3; D unresolved. CDR3 length: 14 residues. Trimming took 0 bases from V and 2 from J, leaving 7 bases between them. From germline, CDR1 is SGHNT and CDR2 YYREEE (reference sequence). The CDR3 DNA reads TGTGCCAGCAGCTTGGACTATCCCACAGATACGCAGTATTTT. The encoded protein is CASSLDYPTDTQYF. Combining the CDR3 with reference TRBV5-4 and TRBJ2-3 gives the whole variable domain ETGVTQSPTHLIKTRGQQVTLRCSSQSGHNTVSWYQQALGQGPQFIFQYYREEENGRGNFPPRFSGLQFPNYSSELNVNALELDDSALYLCASSLDYPTDTQYFGPGTRLTVL.

This clone was counted between two and nine times. The chain has TRBV7-6 and TRBJ1-3; perhaps TRBD1 as D (5 bases). Germline assignment: CDR1 SGHVS and CDR2 FNYEAQ. V shed 10 bases and J shed 0 bases, with 13 bases lying between them. The CDR3 has 14 residues. The CDR3 loop is CATLGGDSGNTIYF. The CDR3 coding sequence is TGTGCCACCTTGGGGGGGGACTCTGGAAACACCATATATTTT.

This chain links TRBV6-5 with TRBJ2-3, with D perhaps TRBD1 or TRBD2 (5 bases each). V shed 4 bases and J shed 0 bases, with 11 bases lying between them. The CDR3 has 15 amino acids. In germline, CDR1 is MNHEY, CDR2 SVGAGI. CDR3 in amino acids: CASSWGFASTDTQYF. The CDR3 DNA follows: TGTGCCAGCAGTTGGGGGTTTGCGAGCACAGATACGCAGTATTTT.

The chain combines TRBV4-1 with TRBJ2-3; 14 bases are shared with TRBD2. After removal of 4 bases from V and 5 bases from J, the junction contained 5 bases not matched to a gene. The CDR3 is 16 amino acids. The V gene's germline CDR1 is MGHRA and CDR2 YSYEKL. In nucleotides, the CDR3 is TGCGCCAGCAGCCGCCGACTAGCGGGGGGGGAAGATACGCAGTATTTT. Its protein product is CASSRRLAGGEDTQYF.

The rearrangement joins TRBV9 to TRBJ2-2; D gene unclear. The length of the CDR3 is 16 residues. Deletions cut 5 bases from V and 0 bases from J, with 14 bases between. The germline V gene encodes CDR1 SGDLS and CDR2 YYNGEE. The CDR3 DNA reads as TGTGCCAGCAGTGCCCAGGCATTTACGAACACCGGGGAGCTGTTTTTT. Residues: CASSAQAFTNTGELFF.

The V call is TRBV6-5, the J call TRBJ1-2; D gene uncertain. CDR1 and CDR2 (germline): MNHEY, SVGAGI. The CDR3 extends over 16 amino acids. Deletions cut 2 bases from V and 2 bases from J, with 15 bases between. The DNA of the CDR3 is TGTGCCAGCAGTTACCTGTCGGTCGGGCAAAACTATGGCTACACCTTC. Protein product: CASSYLSVGQNYGYTF.